This TCR beta chain originates from a study of identical twins. TCRdb ran MiXCR on the 5' RACE reads and lists one entry per CDR3 protein. The data contain some 590,000 distinct CDR3 sequences, more than 9% of them singletons. This clonotype was seen only a few times. With 3 bases removed from V and 6 bases from J, the gap between germline ends came to 19 bases. This CDR3 has 16 residues. Germline lookup yields CDR1 LGHDT and CDR2 YNNKEL (reference sequence). The sample also formed part of further work on yellow fever vaccine responses in identical twins.

The clonotype comes from a woman in her late teens or twenties in good health. V usage is TRBV3-1 and J usage is TRBJ2-3, with D maybe TRBD2 (6 bases). Input material: PBMCs. CDR3 DNA sequence: TGTGCCAGCAGCCAGCAAGGGGCTCTAGCGTCGGATACGCAGTATTTT. Translating gives CASSQQGALASDTQYF.